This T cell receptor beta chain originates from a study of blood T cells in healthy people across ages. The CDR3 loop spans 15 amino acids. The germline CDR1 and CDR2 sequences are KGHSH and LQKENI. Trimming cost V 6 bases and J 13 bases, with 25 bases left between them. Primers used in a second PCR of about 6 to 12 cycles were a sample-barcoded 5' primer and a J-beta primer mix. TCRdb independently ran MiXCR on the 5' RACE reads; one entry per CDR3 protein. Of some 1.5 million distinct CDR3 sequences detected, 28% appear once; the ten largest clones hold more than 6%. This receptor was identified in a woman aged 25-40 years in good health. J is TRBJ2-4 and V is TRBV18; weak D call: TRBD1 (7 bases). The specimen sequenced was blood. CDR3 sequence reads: CASSRGGTALWEQYF. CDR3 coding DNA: TGTGCCAGCTCTCGAGGAGGGACAGCCCTCTGGGAGCAGTACTTC.